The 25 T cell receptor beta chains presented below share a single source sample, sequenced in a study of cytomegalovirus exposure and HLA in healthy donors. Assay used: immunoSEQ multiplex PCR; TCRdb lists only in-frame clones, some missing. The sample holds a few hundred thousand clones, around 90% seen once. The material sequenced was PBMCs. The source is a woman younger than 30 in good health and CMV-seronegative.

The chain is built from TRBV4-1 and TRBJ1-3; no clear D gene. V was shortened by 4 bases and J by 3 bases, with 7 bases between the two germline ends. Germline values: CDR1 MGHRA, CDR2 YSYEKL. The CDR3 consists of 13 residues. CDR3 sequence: CASSPLLGNTIYF. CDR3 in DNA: TGCGCCAGCAGCCCACTTCTTGGAAACACCATATATTTT.

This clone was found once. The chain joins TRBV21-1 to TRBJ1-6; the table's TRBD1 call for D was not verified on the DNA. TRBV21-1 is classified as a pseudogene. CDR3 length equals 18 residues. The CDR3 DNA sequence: TGTGCCAGCAGCAAAGTATGCGGGACAGGGCGGCGGAATTCACCCCTCCACTTT. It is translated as CASSKVCGTGRRNSPLHF.

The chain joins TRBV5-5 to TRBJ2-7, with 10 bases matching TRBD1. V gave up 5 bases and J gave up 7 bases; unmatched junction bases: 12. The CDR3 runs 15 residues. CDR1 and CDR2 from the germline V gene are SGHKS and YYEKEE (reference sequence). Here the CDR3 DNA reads TGTGCCAGCAGTATGCCGGGACAGGGGTTAGGGGAGCAGTACGTC. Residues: CASSMPGQGLGEQYV.

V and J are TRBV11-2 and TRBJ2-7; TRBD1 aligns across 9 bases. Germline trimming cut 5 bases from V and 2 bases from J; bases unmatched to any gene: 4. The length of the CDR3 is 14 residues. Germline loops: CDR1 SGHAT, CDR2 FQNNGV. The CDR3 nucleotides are TGTGCCAGCAGCCCCCGGACAGGGGCCTACGAGCAGTACGTC. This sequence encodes CASSPRTGAYEQYV.

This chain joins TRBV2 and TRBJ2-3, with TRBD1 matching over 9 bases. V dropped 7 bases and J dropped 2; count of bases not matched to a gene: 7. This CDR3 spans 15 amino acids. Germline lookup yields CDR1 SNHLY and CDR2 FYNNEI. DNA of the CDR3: TGTGCCAGCACCTTCGGGACAGGGTCCACAGATACGCAGTATTTT. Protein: CASTFGTGSTDTQYF.

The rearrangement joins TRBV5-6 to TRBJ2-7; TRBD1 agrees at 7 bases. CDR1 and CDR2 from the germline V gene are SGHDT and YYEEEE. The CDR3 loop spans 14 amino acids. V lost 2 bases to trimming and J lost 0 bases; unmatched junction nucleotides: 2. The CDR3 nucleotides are TGTGCCAGCAGCTTATGGGACAGCTCCTACGAGCAGTACTTC. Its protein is CASSLWDSSYEQYF. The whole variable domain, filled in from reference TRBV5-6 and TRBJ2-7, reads DAGVTQSPTHLIKTRGQQVTLRCSPKSGHDTVSWYQQALGQGPQFIFQYYEEEERQRGNFPDRFSGHQFPNYSSELNVNALLLGDSALYLCASSLWDSSYEQYFGPGTRLTVT.

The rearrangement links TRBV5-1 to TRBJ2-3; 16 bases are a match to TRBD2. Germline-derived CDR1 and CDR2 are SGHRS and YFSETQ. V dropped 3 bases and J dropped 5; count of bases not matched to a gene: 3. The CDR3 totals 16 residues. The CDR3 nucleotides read TGCGCCAGCAGCTGGGGACTAGCGGGGGGGCAAGATACGCAGTATTTT. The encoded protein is CASSWGLAGGQDTQYF.

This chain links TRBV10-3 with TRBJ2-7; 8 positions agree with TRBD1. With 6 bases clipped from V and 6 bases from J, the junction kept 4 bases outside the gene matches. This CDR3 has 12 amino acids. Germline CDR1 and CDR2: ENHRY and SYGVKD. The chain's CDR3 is CAIRKTGGEQYF. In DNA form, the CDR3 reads TGTGCCATCAGGAAAACAGGGGGCGAGCAGTACTTC.

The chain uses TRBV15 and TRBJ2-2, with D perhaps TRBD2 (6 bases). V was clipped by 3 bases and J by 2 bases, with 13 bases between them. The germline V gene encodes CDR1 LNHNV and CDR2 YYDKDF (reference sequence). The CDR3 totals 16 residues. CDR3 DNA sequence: TGTGCCACCAGCAGGGAGGCGGGGTTAAACACCGGGGAGCTGTTTTTT. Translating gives CATSREAGLNTGELFF. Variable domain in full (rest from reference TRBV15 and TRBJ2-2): DAMVIQNPRYQVTQFGKPVTLSCSQTLNHNVMYWYQQKSSQAPKLLFHYYDKDFNNEADTPDNFQSRRPNTSFCFLDIRSPGLGDTAMYLCATSREAGLNTGELFFGEGSRLTVL.

The CDR3 here is CASSSLTGSTYEQYF. The CDR3 DNA reads as TGTGCCAGCAGCTCCCTGACAGGGAGTACCTACGAGCAGTACTTC. The chain uses TRBV7-2 and TRBJ2-7, with TRBD1 identical over 7 bases. The CDR3 loop spans 15 amino acids. Germline CDR1 reads SGHTA; CDR2 reads FQGNSA. V shed 4 bases and J 2 bases; nucleotides not matched to a gene: 8.

CDR3 nucleotide sequence: TGTGCCAGCACTTCGGACTATTACAATGAGCAGTTCTTC. Translated: CASTSDYYNEQFF. The V gene is TRBV7-9, the J gene TRBJ2-1; a weak D match, TRBD2 (6 bases). Trimming cost V 7 bases and J 4 bases, with 11 bases left between them. This CDR3 comprises 13 residues. Germline V lookup: CDR1 SEHNR, CDR2 FQNEAQ (reference sequence).

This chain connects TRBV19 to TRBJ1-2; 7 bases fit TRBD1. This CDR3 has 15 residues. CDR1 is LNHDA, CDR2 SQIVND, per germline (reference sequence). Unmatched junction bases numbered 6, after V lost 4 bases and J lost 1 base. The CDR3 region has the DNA TGTGCCAGTAGTACCGGGACAGATAATAACTATGGCTACACCTTC. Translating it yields CASSTGTDNNYGYTF.

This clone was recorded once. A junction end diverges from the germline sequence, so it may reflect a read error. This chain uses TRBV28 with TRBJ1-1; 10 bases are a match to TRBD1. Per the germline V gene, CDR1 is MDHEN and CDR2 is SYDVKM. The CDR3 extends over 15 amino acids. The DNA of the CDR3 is TGTGCCAGCAGCCTGGGGGGACAGGGGAACAATGAAGCTTTCTTT. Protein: CASSLGGQGNNEAFF.

The CDR3 bases are TGTGCCAGCAGCTACACTAGCGGGGGCGGGGAGCTGTTTTTT. This sequence encodes CASSYTSGGGELFF. J is TRBJ2-2 and V is TRBV5-5; 11 nucleotides match TRBD2. The V gene end was trimmed by 3 bases and the J gene end by 7 bases; junction bases not matched to a gene: 2. Per the germline V gene, CDR1 is SGHKS and CDR2 is YYEKEE (reference sequence). The CDR3 contains 14 residues.

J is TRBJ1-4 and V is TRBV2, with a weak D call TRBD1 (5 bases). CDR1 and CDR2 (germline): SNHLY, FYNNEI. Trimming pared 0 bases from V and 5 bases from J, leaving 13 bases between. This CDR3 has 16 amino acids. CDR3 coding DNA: TGTGCCAGCAGTGAAGCAGGGGTTAGGATGAATGAAAAACTGTTTTTT. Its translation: CASSEAGVRMNEKLFF.

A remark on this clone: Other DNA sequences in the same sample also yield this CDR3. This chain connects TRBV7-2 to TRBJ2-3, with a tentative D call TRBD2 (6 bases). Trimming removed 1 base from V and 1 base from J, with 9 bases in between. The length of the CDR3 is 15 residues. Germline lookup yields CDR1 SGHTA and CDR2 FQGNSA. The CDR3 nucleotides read TGTGCCAGCAGCTTAGTTGGAGGGGGCACAGATACGCAGTATTTT. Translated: CASSLVGGGTDTQYF.

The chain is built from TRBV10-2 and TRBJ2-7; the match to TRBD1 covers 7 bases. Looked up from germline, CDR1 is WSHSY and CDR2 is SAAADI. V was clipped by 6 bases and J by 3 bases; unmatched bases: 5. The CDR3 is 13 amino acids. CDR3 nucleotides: TGCGCCAGCAGCAACAGGGGTAGCTACGAGCAGTACTTC. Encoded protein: CASSNRGSYEQYF.

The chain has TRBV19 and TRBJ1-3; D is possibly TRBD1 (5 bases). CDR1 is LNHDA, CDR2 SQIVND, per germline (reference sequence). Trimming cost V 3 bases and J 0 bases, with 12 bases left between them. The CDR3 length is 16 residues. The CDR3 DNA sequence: TGTGCCAGTAGTATCGGGACTTTGAGCTCTGGAAACACCATATATTTT. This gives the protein CASSIGTLSSGNTIYF.

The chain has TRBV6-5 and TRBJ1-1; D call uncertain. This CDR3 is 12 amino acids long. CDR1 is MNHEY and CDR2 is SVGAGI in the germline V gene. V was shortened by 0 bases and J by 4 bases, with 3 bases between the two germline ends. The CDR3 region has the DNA TGTGCCAGCAGTTACTCGAGCACTGAAGCTTTCTTT. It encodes CASSYSSTEAFF.

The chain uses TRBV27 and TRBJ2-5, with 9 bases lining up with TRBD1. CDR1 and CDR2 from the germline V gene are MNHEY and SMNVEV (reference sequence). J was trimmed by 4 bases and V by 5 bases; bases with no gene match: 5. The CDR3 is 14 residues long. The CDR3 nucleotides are TGTGCCAGCAGTGTCTACAGGGGGCGAGAGACCCAGTACTTC. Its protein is CASSVYRGRETQYF.

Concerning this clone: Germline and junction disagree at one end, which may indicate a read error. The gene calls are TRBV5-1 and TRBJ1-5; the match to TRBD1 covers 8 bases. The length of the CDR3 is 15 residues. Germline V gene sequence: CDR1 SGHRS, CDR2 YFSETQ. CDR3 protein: CASTLQQGGNQPQHF. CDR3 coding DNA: TGCGCCAGCACCTTGCAACAGGGGGGCAATCAGCCCCAGCATTTT.

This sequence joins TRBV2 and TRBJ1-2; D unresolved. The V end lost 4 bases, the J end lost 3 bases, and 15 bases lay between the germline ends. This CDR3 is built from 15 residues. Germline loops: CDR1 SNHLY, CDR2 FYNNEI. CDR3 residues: CASSGLSQIHYGYTF. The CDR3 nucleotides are TGTGCCAGCAGTGGACTTTCCCAGATTCACTATGGCTACACCTTC.

The CDR3 loop reads CSASTGGAQYF. Here the CDR3 DNA reads TGCAGTGCTTCAACAGGGGGCGCGCAGTATTTT. The genes are TRBV20-1 and TRBJ2-3, with 9 nucleotides matching TRBD1. CDR3 length: 11 residues. With V trimmed by 5 bases and J by 10 bases, 4 bases remained unmatched. Germline assignment: CDR1 DFQATT and CDR2 SNEGSKA (reference sequence).

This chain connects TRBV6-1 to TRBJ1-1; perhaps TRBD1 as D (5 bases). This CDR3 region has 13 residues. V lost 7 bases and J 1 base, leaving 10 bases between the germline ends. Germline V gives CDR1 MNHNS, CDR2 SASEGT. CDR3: CASTPQENTEAFF. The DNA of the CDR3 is TGTGCCAGCACCCCACAGGAGAACACTGAAGCTTTCTTT.

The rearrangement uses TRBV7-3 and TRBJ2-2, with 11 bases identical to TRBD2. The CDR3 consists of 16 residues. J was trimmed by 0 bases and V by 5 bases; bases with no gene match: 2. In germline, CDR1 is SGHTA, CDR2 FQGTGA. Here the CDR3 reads CASSPTSGANTGELFF. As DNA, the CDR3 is TGTGCCAGCAGCCCGACTAGCGGGGCGAACACCGGGGAGCTGTTTTTT.